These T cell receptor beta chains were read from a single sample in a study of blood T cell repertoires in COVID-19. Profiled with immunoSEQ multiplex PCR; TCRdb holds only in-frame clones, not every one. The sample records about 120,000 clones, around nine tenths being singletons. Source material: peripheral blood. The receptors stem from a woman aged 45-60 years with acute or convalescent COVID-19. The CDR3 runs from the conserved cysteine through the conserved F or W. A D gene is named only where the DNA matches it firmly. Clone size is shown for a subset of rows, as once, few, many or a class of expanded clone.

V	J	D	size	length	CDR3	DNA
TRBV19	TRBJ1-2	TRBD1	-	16	CASSIDWTGGLYGYTF	TGTGCCAGTAGTATAGATTGGACAGGGGGGCTCTATGGCTACACCTTC
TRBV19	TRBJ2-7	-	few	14	CASSSHGGPYEQYF	TGTGCCAGTAGTTCCCACGGGGGGCCCTACGAGCAGTACTTC
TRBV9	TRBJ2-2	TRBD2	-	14	CASSVPPGGGELFF	TGTGCCAGCAGCGTACCACCGGGGGGCGGGGAGCTGTTTTTT
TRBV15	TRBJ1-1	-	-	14	CATSRRGASTEAFF	TGTGCCACCAGCAGGCGGGGGGCGTCCACTGAAGCTTTCTTT
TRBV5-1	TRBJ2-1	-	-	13	CASSGRIYNEQFF	TGCGCCAGCAGCGGCAGGATATACAATGAGCAGTTCTTC
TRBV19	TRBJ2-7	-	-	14	CASSIRLVAHEQYF	TGTGCCAGTAGTATTCGACTAGTGGCCCACGAGCAGTACTTC
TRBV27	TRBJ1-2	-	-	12	CASRGGNYGYTF	TGTGCCAGCAGAGGAGGGAACTATGGCTACACCTTC
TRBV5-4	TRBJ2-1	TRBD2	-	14	CASSLVRGDNEQFF	TGTGCCAGCAGCTTAGTCCGGGGGGACAATGAGCAGTTCTTC
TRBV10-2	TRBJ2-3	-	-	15	CASARRNTVTDTQYF	TGCGCCAGCGCCCGCAGGAATACCGTAACAGATACGCAGTATTTT
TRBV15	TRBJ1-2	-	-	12	CATSRDRDGYTF	TGTGCCACCAGCAGAGACAGGGATGGCTACACCTTC
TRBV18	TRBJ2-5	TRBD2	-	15	CASSPLGTSRKTQYF	TGTGCCAGCTCACCACTTGGGACTAGCCGGAAGACCCAGTACTTC
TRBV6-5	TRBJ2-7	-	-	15	CASSYSWEGAYEQYF	TGTGCCAGCAGTTACTCGTGGGAGGGGGCCTACGAGCAGTACTTC
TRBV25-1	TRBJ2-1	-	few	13	CASREGPYNEQFF	TGTGCCAGCAGGGAGGGGCCCTACAATGAGCAGTTCTTC
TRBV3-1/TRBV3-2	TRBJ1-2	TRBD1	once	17	CASSPLIGTGGNYGYTF	TGTGCCAGCAGCCCACTCATCGGGACAGGGGGGAACTATGGCTACACCTTC
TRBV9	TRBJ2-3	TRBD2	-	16	CASSARGGQESDTQYF	TGTGCCAGCAGCGCCCGGGGGGGCCAGGAGTCAGATACGCAGTATTTT
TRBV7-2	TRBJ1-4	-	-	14	CASSPTRGNEKLFF	TGTGCCAGCAGCCCCACTCGGGGTAATGAAAAACTGTTTTTT
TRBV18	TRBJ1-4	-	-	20	CASSPMAGTGPLRGNEKLFF	TGTGCCAGCTCACCGATGGCGGGTACGGGACCCTTACGGGGGAATGAAAAACTGTTTTTT
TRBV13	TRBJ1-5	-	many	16	CASSSGAGAGNQPQHF	TGTGCCAGCAGCTCCGGGGCAGGGGCCGGGAATCAGCCCCAGCATTTT
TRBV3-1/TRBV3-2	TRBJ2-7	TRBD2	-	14	CASSPGLEGDEQYF	TGTGCCAGCAGCCCGGGACTAGAGGGTGACGAGCAGTACTTC
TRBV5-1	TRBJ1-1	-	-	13	CASSGPGNTEAFF	TGCGCCAGCAGCGGCCCGGGGAACACTGAAGCTTTCTTT
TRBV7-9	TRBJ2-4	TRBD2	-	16	CASSSRLAETLDIQYF	TGTGCCAGCAGCTCACGACTAGCGGAAACTTTGGACATTCAGTACTTC
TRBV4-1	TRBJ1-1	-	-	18	CASSQDRGGDQGNTEAFF	TGCGCCAGCAGCCAAGATAGGGGGGGAGACCAGGGAAACACTGAAGCTTTCTTT